This TCR beta chain was captured in a study of Ad26.COV2.S vaccination and SARS-CoV-2 variants. Study-wide results and caveats: Participants given vaccine showed non-spike TCR breadth similar to that of placebo recipients. After vaccination, substantial breadth of spike-specific CD8+ and CD4+ responses was reported.

Germline CDR1 and CDR2: LGHDT and YNNKEL (reference sequence). V gave up 0 bases and J gave up 6 bases, with 14 bases separating them. This CDR3 region has 15 residues. On this clone itself: Its matching antigen is unknown.

Repertoires were generated with immunoSEQ multiplex PCR, while TCRdb's copy carries only in-frame clones and drops some. Among over 100,000 clones listed, 80% were seen once. The sequencing here drew on peripheral blood, taken after recovery from COVID-19. The J gene is TRBJ1-2, the V gene TRBV3-1 (or the pseudogene TRBV3-2); D perhaps matches TRBD1 (6 bases). This receptor was obtained from a human donor who had recovered from COVID-19. DNA of the CDR3: TGTGCCAGCAGCCAAGACCAGGGGTTTCGGGATGGCTACACCTTC. It encodes CASSQDQGFRDGYTF.